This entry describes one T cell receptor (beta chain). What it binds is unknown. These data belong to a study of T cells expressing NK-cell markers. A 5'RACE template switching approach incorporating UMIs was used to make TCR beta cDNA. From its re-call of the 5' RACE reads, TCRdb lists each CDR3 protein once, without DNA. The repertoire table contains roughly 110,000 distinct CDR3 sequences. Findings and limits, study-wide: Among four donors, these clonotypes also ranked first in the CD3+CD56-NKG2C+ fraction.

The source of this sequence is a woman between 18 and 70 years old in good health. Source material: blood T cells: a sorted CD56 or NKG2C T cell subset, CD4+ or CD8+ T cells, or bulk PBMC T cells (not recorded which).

The CDR3 protein is CASSPNPIAGFKVNEQFF. The V call is TRBV12-3 or TRBV12-4, the J call TRBJ2-1; checking the TCRdb D call of TRBD2 is not possible without DNA. The CDR3 length is 18 residues.